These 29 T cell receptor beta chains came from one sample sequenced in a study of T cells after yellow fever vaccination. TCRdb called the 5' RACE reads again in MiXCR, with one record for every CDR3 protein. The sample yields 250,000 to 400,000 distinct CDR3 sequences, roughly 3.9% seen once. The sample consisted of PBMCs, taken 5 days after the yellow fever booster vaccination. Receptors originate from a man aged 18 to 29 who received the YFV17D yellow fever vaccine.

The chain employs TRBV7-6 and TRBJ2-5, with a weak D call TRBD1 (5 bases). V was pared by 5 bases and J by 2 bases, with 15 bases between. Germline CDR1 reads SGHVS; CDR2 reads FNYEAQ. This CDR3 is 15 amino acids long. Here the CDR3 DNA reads TGTGCCAGCAGCCCGTCGCAGGGAACACAAGAGACCCAGTACTTC. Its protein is CASSPSQGTQETQYF. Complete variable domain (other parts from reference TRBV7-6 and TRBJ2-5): GAGVSQSPRYKVTKRGQDVALRCDPISGHVSLYWYRQALGQGPEFLTYFNYEAQQDKSGLPNDRFSAERPEGSISTLTIQRTEQRDSAMYRCASSPSQGTQETQYFGPGTRLLVL.

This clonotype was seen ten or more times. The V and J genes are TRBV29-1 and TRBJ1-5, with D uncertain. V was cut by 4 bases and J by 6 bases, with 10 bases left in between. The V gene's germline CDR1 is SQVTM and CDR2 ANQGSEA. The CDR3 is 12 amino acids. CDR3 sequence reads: CSVAGGAQPQHF. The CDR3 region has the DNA TGCAGCGTTGCCGGCGGCGCTCAGCCCCAGCATTTT.

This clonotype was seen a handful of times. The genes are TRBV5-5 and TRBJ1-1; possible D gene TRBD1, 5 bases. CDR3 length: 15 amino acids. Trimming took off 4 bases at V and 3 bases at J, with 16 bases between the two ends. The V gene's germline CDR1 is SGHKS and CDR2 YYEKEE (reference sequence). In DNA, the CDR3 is TGTGCCAGCAGCCGGGGGACGGGGGAAGACACTGAAGCTTTCTTT. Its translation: CASSRGTGEDTEAFF.

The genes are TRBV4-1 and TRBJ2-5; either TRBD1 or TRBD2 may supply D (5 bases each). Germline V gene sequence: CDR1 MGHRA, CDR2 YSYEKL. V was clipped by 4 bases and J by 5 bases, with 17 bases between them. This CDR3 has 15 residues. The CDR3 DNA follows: TGCGCCAGCAGCCCACCCGGGGCCGGAACGGAGACCCAGTACTTC. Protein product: CASSPPGAGTETQYF.

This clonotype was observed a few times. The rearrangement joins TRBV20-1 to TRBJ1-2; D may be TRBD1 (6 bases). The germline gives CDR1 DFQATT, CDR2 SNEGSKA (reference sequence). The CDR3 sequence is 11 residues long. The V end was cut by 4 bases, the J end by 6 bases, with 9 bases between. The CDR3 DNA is TGCAGTGCTACGTACAGGGATGGCTACACCTTC. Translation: CSATYRDGYTF.

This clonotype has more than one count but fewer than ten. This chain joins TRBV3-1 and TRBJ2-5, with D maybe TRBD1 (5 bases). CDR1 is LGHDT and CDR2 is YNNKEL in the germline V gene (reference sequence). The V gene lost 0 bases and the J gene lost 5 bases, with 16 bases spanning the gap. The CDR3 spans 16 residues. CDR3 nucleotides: TGTGCCAGCAGCCAAGACGGACACGTCCAGTGGGAGACCCAGTACTTC. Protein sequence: CASSQDGHVQWETQYF.

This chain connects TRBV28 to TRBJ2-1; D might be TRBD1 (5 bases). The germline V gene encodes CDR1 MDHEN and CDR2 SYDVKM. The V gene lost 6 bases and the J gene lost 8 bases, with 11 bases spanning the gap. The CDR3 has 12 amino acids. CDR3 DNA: TGTGCCAGCAGACGTCAGGGTGATGAGCAGTTCTTC. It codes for CASRRQGDEQFF.

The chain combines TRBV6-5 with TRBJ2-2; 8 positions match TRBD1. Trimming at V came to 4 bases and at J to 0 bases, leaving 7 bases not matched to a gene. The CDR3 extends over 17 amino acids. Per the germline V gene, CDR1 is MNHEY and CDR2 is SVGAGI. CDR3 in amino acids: CASSSDRGPPNTGELFF. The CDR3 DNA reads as TGTGCCAGCAGTTCTGACAGGGGCCCCCCGAACACCGGGGAGCTGTTTTTT.

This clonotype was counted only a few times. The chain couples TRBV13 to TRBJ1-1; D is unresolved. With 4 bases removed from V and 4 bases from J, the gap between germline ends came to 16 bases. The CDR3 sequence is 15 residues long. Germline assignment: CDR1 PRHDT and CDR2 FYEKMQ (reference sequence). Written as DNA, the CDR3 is TGTGCCAGCAGCTCCCTGAAACAAGGACGCACTGAAGCTTTCTTT. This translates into CASSSLKQGRTEAFF. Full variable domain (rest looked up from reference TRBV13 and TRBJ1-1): AAGVIQSPRHLIKEKRETATLKCYPIPRHDTVYWYQQGPGQDPQFLISFYEKMQSDKGSIPDRFSAQQFSDYHSELNMSSLELGDSALYFCASSSLKQGRTEAFFGQGTRLTVV.

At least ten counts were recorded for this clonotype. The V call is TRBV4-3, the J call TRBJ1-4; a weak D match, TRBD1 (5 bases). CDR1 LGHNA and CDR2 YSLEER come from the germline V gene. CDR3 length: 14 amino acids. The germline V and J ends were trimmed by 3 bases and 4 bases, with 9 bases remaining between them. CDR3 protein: CASSHGTLNEKLFF. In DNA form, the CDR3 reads TGCGCCAGCAGCCACGGGACTCTTAATGAAAAACTGTTTTTT.

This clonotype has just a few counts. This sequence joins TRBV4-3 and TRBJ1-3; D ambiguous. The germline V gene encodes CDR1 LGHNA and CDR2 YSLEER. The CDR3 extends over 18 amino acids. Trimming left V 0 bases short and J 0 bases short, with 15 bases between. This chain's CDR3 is CASSQELAYMSSGNTIYF. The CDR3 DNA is TGCGCCAGCAGCCAAGAATTGGCCTACATGAGCTCTGGAAACACCATATATTTT.

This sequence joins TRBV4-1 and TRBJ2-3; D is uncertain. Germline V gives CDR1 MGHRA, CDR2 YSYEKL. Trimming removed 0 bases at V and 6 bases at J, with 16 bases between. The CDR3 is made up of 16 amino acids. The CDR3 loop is CASSQESFTYGDTQYF. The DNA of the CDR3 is TGCGCCAGCAGCCAAGAGTCCTTTACGTACGGGGATACGCAGTATTTT.

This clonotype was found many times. CDR3 sequence reads: CASSPPYQETQYF. For the CDR3, the DNA is TGTGCCAGCTCACCACCCTACCAAGAGACCCAGTACTTC. This chain uses TRBV18 with TRBJ2-5, with D unresolved. The CDR3 is 13 amino acids. V dropped 0 bases and J dropped 0 bases, with 2 bases sitting between them. The germline V gene encodes CDR1 KGHSH and CDR2 LQKENI. Supplemented by reference TRBV18 and TRBJ2-5, the full variable domain reads NAGVMQNPRHLVRRRGQEARLRCSPMKGHSHVYWYRQLPEEGLKFMVYLQKENIIDESGMPKERFSAEFPKEGPSILRIQQVVRGDSAAYFCASSPPYQETQYFGPGTRLLVL.

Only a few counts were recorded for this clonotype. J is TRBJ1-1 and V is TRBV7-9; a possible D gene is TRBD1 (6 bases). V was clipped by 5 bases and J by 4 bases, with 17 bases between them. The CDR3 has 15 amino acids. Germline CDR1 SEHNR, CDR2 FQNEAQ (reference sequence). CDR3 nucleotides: TGTGCCAGCAGCCATAAGCAGGGGAGGGCCACTGAAGCTTTCTTT. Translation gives CASSHKQGRATEAFF.

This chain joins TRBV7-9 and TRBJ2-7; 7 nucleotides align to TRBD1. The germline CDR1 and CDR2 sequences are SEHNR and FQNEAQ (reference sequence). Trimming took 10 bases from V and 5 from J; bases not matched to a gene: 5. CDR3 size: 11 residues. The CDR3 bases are TGTGCCACAATACAGGGGCACGAGCAGTACTTC. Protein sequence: CATIQGHEQYF. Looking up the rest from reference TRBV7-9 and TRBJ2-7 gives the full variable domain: DTGVSQNPRHKITKRGQNVTFRCDPISEHNRLYWYRQTLGQGPEFLTYFQNEAQLEKSRLLSDRFSAERPKGSFSTLEIQRTEQGDSAMYLCATIQGHEQYFGPGTRLTVT.

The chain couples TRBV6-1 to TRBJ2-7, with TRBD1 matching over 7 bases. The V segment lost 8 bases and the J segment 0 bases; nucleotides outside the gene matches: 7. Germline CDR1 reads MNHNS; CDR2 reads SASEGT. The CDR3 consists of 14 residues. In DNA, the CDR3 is TGTGCCAGCCGTCCGGGACAGAGCTCCTACGAGCAGTACTTC. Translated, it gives CASRPGQSSYEQYF.

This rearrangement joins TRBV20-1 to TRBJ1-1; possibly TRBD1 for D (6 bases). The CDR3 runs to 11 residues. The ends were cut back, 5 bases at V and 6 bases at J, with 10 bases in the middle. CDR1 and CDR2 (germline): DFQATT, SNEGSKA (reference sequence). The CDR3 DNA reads TGCAGTGCTTCAAGGGGGGCTGAAGCTTTCTTT. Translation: CSASRGAEAFF.

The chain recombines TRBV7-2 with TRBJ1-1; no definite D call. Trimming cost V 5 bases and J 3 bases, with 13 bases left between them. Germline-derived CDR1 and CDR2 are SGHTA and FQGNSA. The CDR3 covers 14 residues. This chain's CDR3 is CASSPPSLYTEAFF. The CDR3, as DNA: TGTGCCAGCAGCCCACCCAGCCTTTACACTGAAGCTTTCTTT.

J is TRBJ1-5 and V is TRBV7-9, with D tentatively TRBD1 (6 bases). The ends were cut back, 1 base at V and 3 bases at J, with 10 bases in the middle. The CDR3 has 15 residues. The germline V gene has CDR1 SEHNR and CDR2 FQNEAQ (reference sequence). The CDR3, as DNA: TGTGCCAGCAGCTTAGGGTGGACAGACAATCAGCCCCAGCATTTT. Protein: CASSLGWTDNQPQHF.

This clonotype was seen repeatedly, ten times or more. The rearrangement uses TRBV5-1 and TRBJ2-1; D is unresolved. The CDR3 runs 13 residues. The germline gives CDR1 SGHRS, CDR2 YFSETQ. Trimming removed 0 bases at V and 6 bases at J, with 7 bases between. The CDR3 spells CASSLAGSNEQFF. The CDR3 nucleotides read TGCGCCAGCAGCTTGGCCGGCAGCAATGAGCAGTTCTTC.

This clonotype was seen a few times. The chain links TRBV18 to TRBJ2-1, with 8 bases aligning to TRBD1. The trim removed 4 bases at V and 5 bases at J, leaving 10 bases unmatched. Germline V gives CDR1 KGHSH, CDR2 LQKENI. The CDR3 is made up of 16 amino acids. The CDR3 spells CASSLRQGLMNNEQFF. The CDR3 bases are TGTGCCAGCTCACTACGACAGGGGTTGATGAACAATGAGCAGTTCTTC. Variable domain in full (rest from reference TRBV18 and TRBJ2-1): NAGVMQNPRHLVRRRGQEARLRCSPMKGHSHVYWYRQLPEEGLKFMVYLQKENIIDESGMPKERFSAEFPKEGPSILRIQQVVRGDSAAYFCASSLRQGLMNNEQFFGPGTRLTVL.

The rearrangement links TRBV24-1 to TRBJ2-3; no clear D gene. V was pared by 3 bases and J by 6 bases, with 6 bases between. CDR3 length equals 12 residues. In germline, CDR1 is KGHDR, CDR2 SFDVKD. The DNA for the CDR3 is TGTGCCACCAGTGATCAGGAGGATACGCAGTATTTT. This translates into CATSDQEDTQYF.

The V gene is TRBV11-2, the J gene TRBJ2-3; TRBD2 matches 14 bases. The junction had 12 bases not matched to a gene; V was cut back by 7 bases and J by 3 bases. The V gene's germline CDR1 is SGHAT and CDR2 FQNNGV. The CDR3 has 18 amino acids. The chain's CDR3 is CASTYGLAGGQGTDTQYF. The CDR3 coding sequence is TGTGCCAGCACCTACGGACTAGCGGGGGGCCAGGGAACAGATACGCAGTATTTT. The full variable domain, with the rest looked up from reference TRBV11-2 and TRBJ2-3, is EAGVAQSPRYKIIEKRQSVAFWCNPISGHATLYWYQQILGQGPKLLIQFQNNGVVDDSQLPKDRFSAERLKGVDSTLKIQPAKLEDSAVYLCASTYGLAGGQGTDTQYFGPGTRLTVL.

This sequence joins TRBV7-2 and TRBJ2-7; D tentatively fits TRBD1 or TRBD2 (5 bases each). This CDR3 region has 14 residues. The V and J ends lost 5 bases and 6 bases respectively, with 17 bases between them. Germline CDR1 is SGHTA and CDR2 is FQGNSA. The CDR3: CASSPTSSGPEQYF. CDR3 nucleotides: TGTGCCAGCAGCCCCACGTCCTCGGGGCCCGAGCAGTACTTC.

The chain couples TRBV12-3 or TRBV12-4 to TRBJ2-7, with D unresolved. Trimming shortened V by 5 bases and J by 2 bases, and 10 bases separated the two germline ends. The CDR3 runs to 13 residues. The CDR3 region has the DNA TGTGCCAGCAGTCGTTCCGGTACCTACGAGCAGTACTTC. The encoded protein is CASSRSGTYEQYF.

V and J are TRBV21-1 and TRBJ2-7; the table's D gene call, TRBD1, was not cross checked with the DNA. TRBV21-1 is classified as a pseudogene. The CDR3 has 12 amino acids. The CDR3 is CASYRGPNEQYV. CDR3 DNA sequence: TGTGCCAGCTACAGGGGGCCCAACGAGCAGTACGTC.

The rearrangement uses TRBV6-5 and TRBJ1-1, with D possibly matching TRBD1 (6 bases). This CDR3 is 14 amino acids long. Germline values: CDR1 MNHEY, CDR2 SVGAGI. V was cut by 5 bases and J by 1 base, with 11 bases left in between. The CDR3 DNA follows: TGTGCCAGCAGTCCAGGGGACGCGAACACTGAAGCTTTCTTT. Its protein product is CASSPGDANTEAFF.

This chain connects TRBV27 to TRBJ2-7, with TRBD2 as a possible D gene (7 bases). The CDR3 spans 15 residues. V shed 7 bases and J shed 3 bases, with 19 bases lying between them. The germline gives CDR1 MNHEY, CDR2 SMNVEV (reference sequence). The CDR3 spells CASNMRTGGHYEQYF. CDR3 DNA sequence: TGTGCCAGCAACATGAGAACGGGGGGCCACTACGAGCAGTACTTC.

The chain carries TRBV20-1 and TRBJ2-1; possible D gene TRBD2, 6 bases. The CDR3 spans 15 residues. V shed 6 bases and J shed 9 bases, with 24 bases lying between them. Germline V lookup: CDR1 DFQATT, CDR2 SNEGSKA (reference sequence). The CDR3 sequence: CSAQGSGSRYAEQFF. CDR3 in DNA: TGCAGTGCGCAAGGGAGCGGGTCCCGTTACGCTGAGCAGTTCTTC.